This T cell receptor beta chain was observed in a study of blood T cell repertoires in COVID-19. Profiling relied on immunoSEQ multiplex PCR, and the TCRdb table lists in-frame clones only, not all of them. The sample lists roughly 220,000 clones, around 84% seen once, with 15% to 20% in the top ten. V gave up 7 bases and J gave up 8 bases; unmatched junction bases: 10. This CDR3 is built from 14 residues. Germline-derived CDR1 and CDR2 are MDHEN and SYDVKM. Sequencing was performed on peripheral blood. This chain connects TRBV28 to TRBJ2-1, with 8 bases matching TRBD2. This clonotype was sampled from a man aged 25 to 45 with active or convalescent COVID-19. This CDR3 reads CASISGSGTDEQFF. Written as DNA, the CDR3 is TGTGCCAGCATCAGCGGTAGCGGGACCGATGAGCAGTTCTTC.